This T cell receptor beta chain derives from a study of patients and donors after allogeneic stem cell transplantation. The CDR3 consists of 11 residues. CDR1 ENHRY and CDR2 SYGVKD come from the germline V gene. The V end lost 3 bases, the J end lost 3 bases, and 3 bases lay between the germline ends. One entry per CDR3 protein, called by TCRdb with MiXCR from the RT-PCR reads. Of roughly 940,000 distinct CDR3 sequences in the sample, more than 15% were seen once. Sequenced sample: blood, either unsorted or a sorted T cell fraction (not recorded which). The gene calls are TRBV10-3 and TRBJ2-7, with unresolved D. The source is a human donor who was either an allogeneic HSCT recipient or a stem cell or donor lymphocyte infusion donor (not recorded which). It is not recorded whose cells these are; they may come from a transplant donor. As DNA, the CDR3 is TGTGCCATCAGTGAAGTCTACGAGCAGTACTTC. The encoded protein is CAISEVYEQYF.